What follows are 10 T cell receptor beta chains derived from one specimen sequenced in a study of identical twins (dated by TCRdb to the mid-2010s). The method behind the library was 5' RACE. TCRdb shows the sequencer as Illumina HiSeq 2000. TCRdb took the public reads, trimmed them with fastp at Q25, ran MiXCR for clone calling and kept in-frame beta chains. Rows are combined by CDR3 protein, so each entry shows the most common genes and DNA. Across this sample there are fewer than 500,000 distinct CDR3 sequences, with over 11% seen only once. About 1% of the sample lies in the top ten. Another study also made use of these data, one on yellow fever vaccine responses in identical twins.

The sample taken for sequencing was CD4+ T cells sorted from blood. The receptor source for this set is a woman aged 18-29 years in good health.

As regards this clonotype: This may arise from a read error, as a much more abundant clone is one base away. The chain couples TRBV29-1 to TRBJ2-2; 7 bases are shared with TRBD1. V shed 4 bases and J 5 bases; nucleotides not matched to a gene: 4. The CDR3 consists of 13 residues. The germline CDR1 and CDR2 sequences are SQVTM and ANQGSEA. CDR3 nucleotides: TGCAGCGTTGTGACAGGGTGGACCGGGGAGCTGTTTTTT. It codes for CSVVTGWTGELFF.

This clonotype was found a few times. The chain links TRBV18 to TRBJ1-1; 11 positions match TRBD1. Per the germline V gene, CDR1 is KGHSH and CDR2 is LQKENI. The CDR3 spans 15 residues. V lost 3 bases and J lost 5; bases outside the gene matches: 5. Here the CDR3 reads CASSPGQGAGTEAFF. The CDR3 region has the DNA TGTGCCAGCTCACCCGGACAGGGGGCGGGGACTGAAGCTTTCTTT.

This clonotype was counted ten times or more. In DNA form, the CDR3 reads TGTGCCAGCAGCTTAATCACCCTACCCACAGATACGCAGTATTTT. Amino acid sequence: CASSLITLPTDTQYF. The chain couples TRBV11-2 to TRBJ2-3; no clear D. V lost 2 bases to trimming and J lost 2 bases, with 11 bases between them. CDR3 length: 15 amino acids. The germline CDR1 and CDR2 sequences are SGHAT and FQNNGV.

The CDR3 region is CASSLAAGGSYNEQFF. The CDR3 nucleotides are TGTGCCAGCAGCTTGGCGGCAGGGGGCTCCTACAATGAGCAGTTCTTC. The chain joins TRBV7-9 to TRBJ2-1; TRBD1 agrees at 7 bases. Looked up from germline, CDR1 is SEHNR and CDR2 is FQNEAQ (reference sequence). Trimming cost V 3 bases and J 0 bases; bases outside gene matches: 5. The CDR3 is 16 amino acids.

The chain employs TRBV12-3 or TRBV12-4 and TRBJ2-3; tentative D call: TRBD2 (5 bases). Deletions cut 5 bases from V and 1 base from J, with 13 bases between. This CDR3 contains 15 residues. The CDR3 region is CASSRSTGGTDTQYF. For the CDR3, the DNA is TGTGCCAGCAGTAGATCCACCGGGGGCACAGATACGCAGTATTTT.

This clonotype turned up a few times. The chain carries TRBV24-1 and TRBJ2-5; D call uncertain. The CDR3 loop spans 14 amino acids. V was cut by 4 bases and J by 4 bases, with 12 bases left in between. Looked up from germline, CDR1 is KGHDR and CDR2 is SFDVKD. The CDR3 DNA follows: TGTGCCACCAGTGACCCCTACACGGGAGAGACCCAGTACTTC. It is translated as CATSDPYTGETQYF.

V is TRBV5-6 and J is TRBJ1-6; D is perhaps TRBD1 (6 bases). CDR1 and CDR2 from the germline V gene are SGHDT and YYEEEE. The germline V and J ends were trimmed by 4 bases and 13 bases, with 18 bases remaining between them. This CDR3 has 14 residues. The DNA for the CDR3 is TGTGCCAGCAGCGGGGGCCCTACCCCCCCTCCCCTCCACTTT. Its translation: CASSGGPTPPPLHF.

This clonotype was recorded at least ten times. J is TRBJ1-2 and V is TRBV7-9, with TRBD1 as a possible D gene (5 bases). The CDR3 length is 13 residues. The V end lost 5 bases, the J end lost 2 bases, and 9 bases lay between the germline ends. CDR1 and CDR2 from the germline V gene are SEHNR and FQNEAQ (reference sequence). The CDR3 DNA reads TGTGCCAGCAGCCCTGACAGCAACTATGGCTACACCTTC. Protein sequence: CASSPDSNYGYTF. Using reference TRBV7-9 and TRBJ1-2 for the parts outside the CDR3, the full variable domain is DTGVSQNPRHKITKRGQNVTFRCDPISEHNRLYWYRQTLGQGPEFLTYFQNEAQLEKSRLLSDRFSAERPKGSFSTLEIQRTEQGDSAMYLCASSPDSNYGYTFGSGTRLTVV.

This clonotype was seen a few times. CDR3 amino acids: CASSWGGGSSYEQYF. DNA of the CDR3: TGCGCCAGCAGCTGGGGGGGAGGAAGCTCCTACGAGCAGTACTTC. The rearrangement links TRBV5-1 to TRBJ2-7; 7 bases are a match to TRBD2. Germline CDR1 reads SGHRS; CDR2 reads YFSETQ. The CDR3 runs 15 residues. V was pared by 3 bases and J by 0 bases, with 6 bases of the junction left unmatched.

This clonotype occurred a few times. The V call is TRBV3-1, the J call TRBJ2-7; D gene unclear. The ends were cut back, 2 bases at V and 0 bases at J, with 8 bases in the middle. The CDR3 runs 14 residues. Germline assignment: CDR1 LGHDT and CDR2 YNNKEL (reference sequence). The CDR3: CASSQSAYSYEQYF. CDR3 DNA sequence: TGTGCCAGCAGCCAATCGGCATACTCCTACGAGCAGTACTTC.